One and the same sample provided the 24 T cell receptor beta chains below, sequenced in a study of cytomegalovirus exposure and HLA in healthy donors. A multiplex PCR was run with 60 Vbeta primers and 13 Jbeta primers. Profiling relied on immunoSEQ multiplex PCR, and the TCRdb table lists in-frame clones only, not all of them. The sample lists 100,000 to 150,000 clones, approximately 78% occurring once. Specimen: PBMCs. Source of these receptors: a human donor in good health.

DNA for the CDR3: TGTGCCAGTAGTAGGCCGGGACAGGTGGAGCAGTACTTC. Translating gives CASSRPGQVEQYF. The chain combines TRBV19 with TRBJ2-7, with 8 bases matching TRBD1. V shed 4 bases, J shed 7 bases, and the junction held 6 bases outside the gene matches. The length of the CDR3 is 13 residues. Looked up from germline, CDR1 is LNHDA and CDR2 is SQIVND (reference sequence).

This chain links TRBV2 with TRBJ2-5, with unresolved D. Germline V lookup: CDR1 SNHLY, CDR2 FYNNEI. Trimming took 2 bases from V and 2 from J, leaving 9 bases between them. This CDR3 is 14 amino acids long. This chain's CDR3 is CASSERHPQETQYF. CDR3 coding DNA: TGTGCCAGCAGTGAAAGACACCCACAAGAGACCCAGTACTTC. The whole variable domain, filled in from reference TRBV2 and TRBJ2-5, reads EPEVTQTPSHQVTQMGQEVILRCVPISNHLYFYWYRQILGQKVEFLVSFYNNEISEKSEIFDDQFSVERPDGSNFTLKIRSTKLEDSAMYFCASSERHPQETQYFGPGTRLLVL.

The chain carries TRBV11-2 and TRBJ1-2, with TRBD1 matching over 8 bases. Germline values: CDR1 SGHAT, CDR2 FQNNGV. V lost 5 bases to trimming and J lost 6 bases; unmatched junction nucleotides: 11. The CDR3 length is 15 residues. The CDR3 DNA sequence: TGTGCCAGCAGCCCCTCCTTGGGACAGGCCCATGGCTACACCTTC. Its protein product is CASSPSLGQAHGYTF.

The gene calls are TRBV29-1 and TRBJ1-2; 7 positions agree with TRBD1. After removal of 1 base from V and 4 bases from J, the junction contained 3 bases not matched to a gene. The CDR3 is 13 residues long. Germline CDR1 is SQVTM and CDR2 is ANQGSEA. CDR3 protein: CSVEAGQFYGYTF. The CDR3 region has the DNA TGCAGCGTTGAAGCGGGACAGTTCTATGGCTACACCTTC. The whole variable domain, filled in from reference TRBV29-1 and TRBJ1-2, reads SAVISQKPSRDICQRGTSLTIQCQVDSQVTMMFWYRQQPGQSLTLIATANQGSEATYESGFVIDKFPISRPNLTFSTLTVSNMSPEDSSIYLCSVEAGQFYGYTFGSGTRLTVV.

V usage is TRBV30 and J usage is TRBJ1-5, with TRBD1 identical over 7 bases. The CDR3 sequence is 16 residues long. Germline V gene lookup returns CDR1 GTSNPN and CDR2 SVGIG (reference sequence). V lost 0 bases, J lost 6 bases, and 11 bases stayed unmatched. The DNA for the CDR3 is TGTGCCTGGAGTGTAAGAGGGGGCAGGATTGGTCAGCCCCAGCATTTT. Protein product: CAWSVRGGRIGQPQHF.

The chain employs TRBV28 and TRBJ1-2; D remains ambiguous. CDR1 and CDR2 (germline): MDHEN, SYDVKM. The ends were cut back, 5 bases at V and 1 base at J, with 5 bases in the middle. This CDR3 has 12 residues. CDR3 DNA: TGTGCCAGCAGTCCAGATAACTATGGCTACACCTTC. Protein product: CASSPDNYGYTF.

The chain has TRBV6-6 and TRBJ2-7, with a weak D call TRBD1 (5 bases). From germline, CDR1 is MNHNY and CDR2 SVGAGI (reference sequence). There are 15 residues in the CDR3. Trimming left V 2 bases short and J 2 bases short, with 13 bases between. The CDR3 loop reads CASSYPLWGTYEQYF. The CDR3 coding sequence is TGTGCCAGCAGTTACCCGTTATGGGGCACCTACGAGCAGTACTTC.

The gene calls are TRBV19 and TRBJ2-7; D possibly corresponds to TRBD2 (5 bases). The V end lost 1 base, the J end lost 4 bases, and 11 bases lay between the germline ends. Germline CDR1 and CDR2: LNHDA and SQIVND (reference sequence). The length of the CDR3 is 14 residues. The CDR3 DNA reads TGTGCCAGTAGTATAGTTAGAGGGTCGTACGAGCAGTACTTC. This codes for CASSIVRGSYEQYF.

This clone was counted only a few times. The CDR3 coding sequence is TGTGCCAGCAGCTTGACAGGGGGCGTCGGGTCACCCCTCCACTTT. Translated, it gives CASSLTGGVGSPLHF. The V gene is TRBV5-6, the J gene TRBJ1-6, with 9 nucleotides matching TRBD1. Germline lookup yields CDR1 SGHDT and CDR2 YYEEEE. V shed 1 base, J shed 10 bases, and the junction held 6 bases outside the gene matches. The CDR3 sequence is 15 residues long.

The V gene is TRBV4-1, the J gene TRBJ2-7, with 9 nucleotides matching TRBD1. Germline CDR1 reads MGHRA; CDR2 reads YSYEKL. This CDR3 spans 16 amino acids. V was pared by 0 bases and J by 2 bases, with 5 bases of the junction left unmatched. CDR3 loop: CASSQEGDRVPYEQYF. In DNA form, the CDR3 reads TGCGCCAGCAGCCAAGAGGGGGACAGGGTACCCTACGAGCAGTACTTC.

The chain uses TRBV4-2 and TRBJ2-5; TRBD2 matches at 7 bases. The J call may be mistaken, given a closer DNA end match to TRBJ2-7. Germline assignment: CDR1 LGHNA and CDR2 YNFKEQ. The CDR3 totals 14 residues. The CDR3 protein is CASSASGEGYEQYF. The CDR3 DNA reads TGTGCCAGCAGCGCCTCCGGGGAGGGCTACGAGCAGTACTTC.

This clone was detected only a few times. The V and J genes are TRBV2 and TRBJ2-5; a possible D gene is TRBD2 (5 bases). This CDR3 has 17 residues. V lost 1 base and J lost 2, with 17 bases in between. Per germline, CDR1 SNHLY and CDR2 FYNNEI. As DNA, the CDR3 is TGTGCCAGCAGTGAAGGAGCGGTGATTGGACTTCAAGAGACCCAGTACTTC. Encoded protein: CASSEGAVIGLQETQYF.

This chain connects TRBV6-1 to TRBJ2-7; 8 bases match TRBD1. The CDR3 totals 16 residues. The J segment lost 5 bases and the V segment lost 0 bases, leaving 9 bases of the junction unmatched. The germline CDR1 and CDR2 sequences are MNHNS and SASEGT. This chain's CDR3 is CASSEALGQGLNEQYF. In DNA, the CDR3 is TGTGCCAGCAGTGAAGCGCTTGGACAGGGTTTGAACGAGCAGTACTTC.

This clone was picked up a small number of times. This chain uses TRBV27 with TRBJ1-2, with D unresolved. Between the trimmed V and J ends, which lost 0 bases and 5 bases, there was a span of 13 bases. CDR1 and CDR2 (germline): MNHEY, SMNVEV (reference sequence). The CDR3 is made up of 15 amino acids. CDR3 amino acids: CASSLSGNRGYGYTF. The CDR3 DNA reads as TGTGCCAGCAGTTTATCTGGGAATAGAGGGTATGGCTACACCTTC.

CDR3 nucleotide sequence: TGTGCCAGCAGCTTGTGGGACAGCGGCTATGGCTACACCTTC. It is translated as CASSLWDSGYGYTF. V gene TRBV5-6 combines with J gene TRBJ1-2; 7 bases are a match to TRBD1. The ends lost 1 base at V and 4 bases at J; junction bases unmatched: 4. This CDR3 comprises 14 residues. CDR1 is SGHDT, CDR2 YYEEEE, per germline.

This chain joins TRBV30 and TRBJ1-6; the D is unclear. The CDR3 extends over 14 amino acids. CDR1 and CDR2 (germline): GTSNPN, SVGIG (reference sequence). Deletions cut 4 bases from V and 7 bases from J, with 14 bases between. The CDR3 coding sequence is TGTGCCTGGACCCTGACTGATTTCAATTCACCCCTCCACTTT. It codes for CAWTLTDFNSPLHF. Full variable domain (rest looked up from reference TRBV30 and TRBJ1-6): SQTIHQWPATLVQPVGSPLSLECTVEGTSNPNLYWYRQAAGRGLQLLFYSVGIGQISSEVPQNLSASRPQDRQFILSSKKLLLSDSGFYLCAWTLTDFNSPLHFGNGTRLTVT.

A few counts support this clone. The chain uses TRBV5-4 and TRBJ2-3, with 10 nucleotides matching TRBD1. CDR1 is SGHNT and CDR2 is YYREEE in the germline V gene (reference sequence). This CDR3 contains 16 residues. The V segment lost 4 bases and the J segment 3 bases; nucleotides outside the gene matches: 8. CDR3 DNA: TGTGCCAGCAGCCGCGCCGGACAGGGGGGAACAGATACGCAGTATTTT. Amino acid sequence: CASSRAGQGGTDTQYF. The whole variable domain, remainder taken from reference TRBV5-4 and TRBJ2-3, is ETGVTQSPTHLIKTRGQQVTLRCSSQSGHNTVSWYQQALGQGPQFIFQYYREEENGRGNFPPRFSGLQFPNYSSELNVNALELDDSALYLCASSRAGQGGTDTQYFGPGTRLTVL.

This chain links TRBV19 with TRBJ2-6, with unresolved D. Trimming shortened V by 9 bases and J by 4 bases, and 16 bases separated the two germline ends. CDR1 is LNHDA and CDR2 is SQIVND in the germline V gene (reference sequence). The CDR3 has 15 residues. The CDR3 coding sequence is TGTGCCAGCCACTCGGGTGCATGGGGGGCCAACGTCCTGACTTTC. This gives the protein CASHSGAWGANVLTF.

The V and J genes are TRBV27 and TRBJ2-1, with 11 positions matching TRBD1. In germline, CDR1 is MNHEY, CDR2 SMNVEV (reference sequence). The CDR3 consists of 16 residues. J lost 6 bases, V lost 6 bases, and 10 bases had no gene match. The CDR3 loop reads CASSYASGTGGNEQFF. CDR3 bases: TGTGCCAGCAGCTACGCTTCCGGGACAGGGGGCAATGAGCAGTTCTTC.

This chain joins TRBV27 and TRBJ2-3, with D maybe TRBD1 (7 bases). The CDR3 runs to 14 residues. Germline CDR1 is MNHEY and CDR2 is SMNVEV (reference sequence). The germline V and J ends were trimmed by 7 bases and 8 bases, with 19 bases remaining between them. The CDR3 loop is CASTDRVEGGTQYF. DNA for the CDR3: TGTGCCAGCACCGACAGGGTGGAGGGGGGTACGCAGTATTTT.

The CDR3 DNA reads TGCAGTGCCCGGACTGGGGACATTCAGTACTTC. Protein: CSARTGDIQYF. The chain employs TRBV20-1 and TRBJ2-4; a possible D gene is TRBD2 (5 bases). Germline CDR1 DFQATT, CDR2 SNEGSKA (reference sequence). Trimming pared 6 bases from V and 8 bases from J, leaving 11 bases between. The CDR3 totals 11 residues.

The CDR3 sequence: CASSGYSGAGTDTQYF. The CDR3 DNA is TGTGCCAGCAGCGGATATAGCGGGGCGGGCACAGATACGCAGTATTTT. The genes are TRBV9 and TRBJ2-3, with TRBD2 identical over 8 bases. J gave up 1 base and V 3 bases, and 7 bases lay outside the gene matches. The CDR3 extends over 16 amino acids. Germline CDR1 SGDLS, CDR2 YYNGEE.

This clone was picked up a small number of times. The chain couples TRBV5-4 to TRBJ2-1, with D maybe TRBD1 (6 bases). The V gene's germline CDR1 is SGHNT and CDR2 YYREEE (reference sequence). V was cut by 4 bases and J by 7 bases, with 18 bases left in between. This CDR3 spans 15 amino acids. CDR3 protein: CASSTGSPWGNEQFF. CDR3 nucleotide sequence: TGTGCCAGCAGCACAGGGTCTCCATGGGGGAATGAGCAGTTCTTC.

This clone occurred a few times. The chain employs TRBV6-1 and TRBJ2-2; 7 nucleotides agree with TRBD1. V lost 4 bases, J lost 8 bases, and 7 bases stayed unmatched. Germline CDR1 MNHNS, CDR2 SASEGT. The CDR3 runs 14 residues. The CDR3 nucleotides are TGTGCCAGCAGTGCGCGAAGGGGGCCTGGGGAGCTGTTTTTT. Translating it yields CASSARRGPGELFF.